Listed here are 21 T cell receptor beta chains from one sample, sequenced in a study of siplizumab effects on memory and regulatory T cells. The data were produced by immunoSEQ multiplex PCR, yet TCRdb's version contains in-frame clones alone and is incomplete. The sample holds some 96,000 clones, 75% to 95% seen once. Sequenced sample: CD4+ T cells sorted from blood. Every receptor here comes from a human donor in good health.

This chain joins TRBV5-4 and TRBJ2-7; TRBD2 aligns across 7 bases. V lost 1 base and J lost 4; bases outside the gene matches: 5. This CDR3 is 14 amino acids long. CDR1 and CDR2 (germline): SGHNT, YYREEE (reference sequence). DNA of the CDR3: TGTGCCAGCAGCTTGATTGGCGGGGGATACGAGCAGTACTTC. Translating it yields CASSLIGGGYEQYF.

The chain uses TRBV5-6 and TRBJ1-5; possibly TRBD1 for D (5 bases). V lost 6 bases to trimming and J lost 6 bases, with 16 bases between them. Per germline, CDR1 SGHDT and CDR2 YYEEEE. CDR3 length equals 14 residues. The CDR3 bases are TGTGCCAGCACGATAAAGGGGAAGGTTCAGCCCCAGCATTTT. Protein sequence: CASTIKGKVQPQHF.

V gene TRBV5-6 combines with J gene TRBJ2-2, with D unclear. The CDR3 totals 12 residues. Germline assignment: CDR1 SGHDT and CDR2 YYEEEE. With 6 bases removed from V and 5 bases from J, the gap between germline ends came to 8 bases. The CDR3 reads CASTVRTGELFF. CDR3 DNA: TGTGCCAGCACGGTTAGAACCGGGGAGCTGTTTTTT. Based on the CDR3 plus reference TRBV5-6 and TRBJ2-2, the full variable domain is DAGVTQSPTHLIKTRGQQVTLRCSPKSGHDTVSWYQQALGQGPQFIFQYYEEEERQRGNFPDRFSGHQFPNYSSELNVNALLLGDSALYLCASTVRTGELFFGEGSRLTVL.

The chain uses TRBV6-1 and TRBJ2-3; 8 positions match TRBD2. The germline V gene has CDR1 MNHNS and CDR2 SASEGT. V shed 1 base and J 0 bases; nucleotides not matched to a gene: 6. The CDR3 runs to 17 residues. This CDR3 is CASSEGRLAISTDTQYF. The CDR3 region has the DNA TGTGCCAGCAGTGAAGGGAGACTAGCGATAAGCACAGATACGCAGTATTTT.

V is TRBV2 and J is TRBJ1-5; 8 nucleotides agree with TRBD1. The CDR3 spans 14 residues. With V trimmed by 4 bases and J by 5 bases, 4 bases remained unmatched. The germline CDR1 and CDR2 sequences are SNHLY and FYNNEI. The CDR3 reads CASSGGQGHQPQHF. Here the CDR3 DNA reads TGTGCCAGCAGTGGCGGACAGGGTCATCAGCCCCAGCATTTT.

In DNA, the CDR3 is TGCAGCGGGGTTTTCGAGAGGAGCACTGAAGCTTTCTTT. Amino acid sequence: CSGVFERSTEAFF. This rearrangement joins TRBV29-1 to TRBJ1-1; the D is unclear. The CDR3 has 13 residues. Germline assignment: CDR1 SQVTM and CDR2 ANQGSEA. V dropped 7 bases and J dropped 4 bases, with 16 bases sitting between them.

The chain recombines TRBV19 with TRBJ2-3; D is undetermined. The CDR3 runs to 14 residues. V lost 7 bases and J 4 bases, leaving 15 bases between the germline ends. Germline assignment: CDR1 LNHDA and CDR2 SQIVND (reference sequence). CDR3 DNA: TGTGCCAGTACCCTCGGGCAGTCGGCAGATACGCAGTATTTT. This encodes CASTLGQSADTQYF. Full variable domain (remainder filled in from reference TRBV19 and TRBJ2-3): DGGITQSPKYLFRKEGQNVTLSCEQNLNHDAMYWYRQDPGQGLRLIYYSQIVNDFQKGDIAEGYSVSREKKESFPLTVTSAQKNPTAFYLCASTLGQSADTQYFGPGTRLTVL.

The gene calls are TRBV18 and TRBJ1-1; TRBD1 matches at 11 bases. This CDR3 has 14 amino acids. Germline V CDR1 and CDR2: KGHSH, LQKENI. V dropped 5 bases and J dropped 8; count of bases not matched to a gene: 7. The DNA for the CDR3 is TGTGCCAGCTCAGCCGGGACAGGGGGGACGGAAGCTTTCTTT. This translates into CASSAGTGGTEAFF.

This clone was seen a handful of times. The chain recombines TRBV11-3 with TRBJ2-7; 7 bases agree with TRBD2. After removal of 5 bases from V and 0 bases from J, the junction contained 7 bases not matched to a gene. From germline, CDR1 is SGHNT and CDR2 YENEEA. The CDR3 has 15 residues. The CDR3 DNA sequence: TGTGCCAGCAGCAAGGGCGGGGGAGTCTCCTACGAGCAGTACTTC. This sequence encodes CASSKGGGVSYEQYF.

The J gene is TRBJ2-3, the V gene TRBV10-2; the D gene is possibly TRBD2 (7 bases). This CDR3 is 15 amino acids long. In germline, CDR1 is WSHSY, CDR2 SAAADI. Deletions cut 4 bases from V and 3 bases from J, with 14 bases between. CDR3 residues: CASSGGGWDTDTQYF. The CDR3 DNA is TGCGCCAGCAGTGGCGGGGGCTGGGATACAGATACGCAGTATTTT.

V gene TRBV25-1 combines with J gene TRBJ2-7; D is uncertain. The germline V gene encodes CDR1 MGHDK and CDR2 SYGVNS. Trimming stripped 1 base from V and 3 bases from J, with 1 base between. The CDR3 extends over 11 amino acids. This CDR3 is CASSEFYEQYF. DNA for the CDR3: TGTGCCAGCAGTGAATTCTACGAGCAGTACTTC.

The chain has TRBV12-5 and TRBJ2-7; 9 nucleotides align to TRBD1. The trim removed 5 bases at V and 1 base at J, leaving 3 bases unmatched. The CDR3 runs to 14 residues. Germline loops: CDR1 LGHNT, CDR2 FRNRAP. The CDR3 protein is CASGEQGASYEQYF. CDR3 DNA sequence: TGTGCTAGTGGTGAACAGGGGGCGTCCTACGAGCAGTACTTC.

DNA of the CDR3: TGTGCCAGCAGCCCTAGCGGGGGGGCTTTCTACAATGAGCAGTTCTTC. Translating it yields CASSPSGGAFYNEQFF. The J gene is TRBJ2-1, the V gene TRBV9; 12 bases fit TRBD2. This CDR3 region has 16 residues. In germline, CDR1 is SGDLS, CDR2 YYNGEE. The V segment lost 4 bases and the J segment 3 bases; nucleotides outside the gene matches: 5.

The CDR3 sequence: CASSQDAGATNEKLFF. DNA of the CDR3: TGCGCCAGCAGCCAAGATGCGGGCGCAACTAATGAAAAACTGTTTTTT. V gene TRBV4-1 combines with J gene TRBJ1-4, with D uncertain. The germline gives CDR1 MGHRA, CDR2 YSYEKL. The CDR3 has 16 residues. The ends were cut back, 0 bases at V and 0 bases at J, with 8 bases in the middle.

This chain joins TRBV2 and TRBJ1-6; TRBD1 aligns across 7 bases. The CDR3 is made up of 15 amino acids. J was trimmed by 2 bases and V by 5 bases; bases with no gene match: 3. Germline V gene lookup returns CDR1 SNHLY and CDR2 FYNNEI. CDR3: CASSNRGPYNSPLHF. The CDR3 DNA sequence: TGTGCCAGCAGTAACAGGGGACCCTATAATTCACCCCTCCACTTT.

The V and J genes are TRBV20-1 and TRBJ2-1; a weak D match, TRBD2 (5 bases). Trimming cost V 6 bases and J 9 bases, with 12 bases left between them. Germline CDR1 reads DFQATT; CDR2 reads SNEGSKA (reference sequence). This CDR3 is 11 amino acids long. The CDR3 sequence is CSARRSLEQFF. In nucleotides, the CDR3 is TGCAGTGCCAGGAGGAGTCTTGAGCAGTTCTTC.

The chain has TRBV11-2 and TRBJ2-5; 8 nucleotides line up with TRBD2. The CDR3 is 14 amino acids. Germline loops: CDR1 SGHAT, CDR2 FQNNGV. Trimming removed 5 bases from V and 7 bases from J; junction bases left unmatched: 9. The CDR3 DNA reads as TGTGCCAGCAGCCCTCTAGCGGGCAAGGGGACCCAGTACTTC. Its protein is CASSPLAGKGTQYF.

The chain employs TRBV2 and TRBJ2-5; D perhaps matches TRBD1 (6 bases). The DNA end is a closer match to TRBJ2-7, so the J assignment may be wrong. Germline CDR1 reads SNHLY; CDR2 reads FYNNEI. The CDR3 spans 13 residues. The CDR3 coding sequence is TGTGCCACAAACAGACAGGCGCCCTACGAGCAGTACTTC. This codes for CATNRQAPYEQYF.

This clone was seen a few times. The chain recombines TRBV6-5 with TRBJ1-3; unclear D gene. This CDR3 has 14 residues. V was cut by 2 bases and J by 3 bases, with 8 bases left in between. CDR1 MNHEY and CDR2 SVGAGI come from the germline V gene. The CDR3: CASSYGDVGNTIYF. The CDR3 DNA follows: TGTGCCAGCAGTTACGGCGACGTTGGAAACACCATATATTTT.

The rearrangement joins TRBV11-2 to TRBJ2-3, with D uncertain. CDR1 is SGHAT, CDR2 FQNNGV, per germline. CDR3 length: 11 amino acids. V lost 7 bases and J lost 0, with 2 bases in between. CDR3 in DNA: TGTGCCAGCAAGAGCACAGATACGCAGTATTTT. This codes for CASKSTDTQYF.

The sample holds many counts of this clone. The chain joins TRBV19 to TRBJ1-2; TRBD1 matches at 8 bases. Germline CDR1 is LNHDA and CDR2 is SQIVND (reference sequence). The CDR3 contains 12 residues. The V gene end was trimmed by 7 bases and the J gene end by 6 bases; junction bases not matched to a gene: 4. The CDR3 reads CASTMTGDGYTF. In DNA, the CDR3 is TGTGCCAGTACAATGACAGGGGATGGCTACACCTTC.